Presented here are 10 T cell receptor beta chains from one specimen sequenced in a study of blood T cell repertoires in COVID-19. Here immunoSEQ multiplex PCR was the method, and the copy in TCRdb shows in-frame clones only, minus some. The data hold approximately 46,000 clones, with around 91% observed a single time. Sequencing was carried out using peripheral blood. The source of these receptors is a man aged 50 or older with active COVID-19.

The V call is TRBV11-2, the J call TRBJ2-2; D may be TRBD2 (5 bases). This CDR3 is built from 14 residues. Trimming shortened V by 5 bases and J by 3 bases, and 10 bases separated the two germline ends. Germline V gives CDR1 SGHAT, CDR2 FQNNGV. In DNA form, the CDR3 reads TGTGCCAGCAGCGTAACTAGAGACACCGGGGAGCTGTTTTTT. Its protein product is CASSVTRDTGELFF.

The rearrangement uses TRBV11-3 and TRBJ2-3, with 9 bases fitting TRBD2. Trimming at V came to 5 bases and at J to 4 bases, leaving 4 bases not matched to a gene. CDR3 length: 14 residues. The germline V gene encodes CDR1 SGHNT and CDR2 YENEEA. The CDR3 DNA follows: TGTGCCAGCAGCCGCGGGGGGGCCCCAGATACGCAGTATTTT. This translates into CASSRGGAPDTQYF. The variable domain in full, with the rest retrieved from reference TRBV11-3 and TRBJ2-3, is EAGVVQSPRYKIIEKKQPVAFWCNPISGHNTLYWYLQNLGQGPELLIRYENEEAVDDSQLPKDRFSAERLKGVDSTLKIQPAELGDSAVYLCASSRGGAPDTQYFGPGTRLTVL.

DNA for the CDR3: TGTGCCAGCAGCCTCAGGGCAGGGGGTGTTGGCGGGGAGCTGTTTTTT. This translates into CASSLRAGGVGGELFF. This sequence joins TRBV25-1 and TRBJ2-2; 7 bases align to TRBD1. The CDR3 extends over 16 amino acids. The V and J ends lost 6 bases and 7 bases, in that order; junction bases with no gene match: 14. CDR1 MGHDK and CDR2 SYGVNS come from the germline V gene.

The chain carries TRBV7-2 and TRBJ2-1; D gene unclear. CDR3 length: 13 amino acids. Trimming shortened V by 6 bases and J by 6 bases, and 12 bases separated the two germline ends. The germline V gene has CDR1 SGHTA and CDR2 FQGNSA. DNA for the CDR3: TGTGCCAGCAGTAATCCGGTTCCCAATGAGCAGTTCTTC. Its translation: CASSNPVPNEQFF.

The chain links TRBV10-2 to TRBJ1-5, with 11 bases aligning to TRBD1. The ends lost 6 bases at V and 5 bases at J; junction bases unmatched: 0. The CDR3 length is 13 residues. In germline, CDR1 is WSHSY, CDR2 SAAADI. CDR3 amino acids: CASRGQGDQPQHF. The CDR3 DNA follows: TGCGCCAGCAGGGGACAGGGGGATCAGCCCCAGCATTTT.

The chain carries TRBV11-3 and TRBJ2-7; 8 positions match TRBD1. This CDR3 contains 14 residues. V lost 6 bases to trimming and J lost 5 bases; unmatched junction nucleotides: 9. Germline V gives CDR1 SGHNT, CDR2 YENEEA. CDR3 sequence (DNA): TGTGCCAGCAGTACCGGGACAGGCGCCCACGAGCAGTACTTC. Amino acids: CASSTGTGAHEQYF.

The rearrangement links TRBV27 to TRBJ2-7; maybe TRBD1 (5 bases). The germline CDR1 and CDR2 sequences are MNHEY and SMNVEV (reference sequence). The length of the CDR3 is 13 residues. V shed 5 bases and J shed 3 bases, with 11 bases lying between them. As DNA, the CDR3 is TGTGCCAGCAGTCGTGACAGTGGCTACGAGCAGTACTTC. Its translation is CASSRDSGYEQYF.

A remark on this clone: A read error is likely, as this CDR3 ends without the conserved phenylalanine or tryptophan. Because the CDR3's place on the DNA is in doubt, the DNA is left out and the CDR3 is given as listed by TCRdb. The chain is built from TRBV30 and TRBJ2-6; the table calls TRBD2, which could not be checked here. The CDR3 is 8 amino acids in total, end residues counted. Germline V gene lookup returns CDR1 GTSNPN and CDR2 SVGIG (reference sequence). The CDR3 loop is CAWSCVLG.

The V and J genes are TRBV18 and TRBJ2-1; TRBD1 is a possible D gene (5 bases). The CDR3 loop spans 16 amino acids. Germline CDR1 reads KGHSH; CDR2 reads LQKENI. Between the trimmed V and J ends, which lost 2 bases and 4 bases, there was a span of 15 bases. The CDR3 bases are TGTGCCAGCTCACCAATAGGGGCAGGACCATACAATGAGCAGTTCTTC. This encodes CASSPIGAGPYNEQFF.

The genes are TRBV2 and TRBJ1-2, with D possibly TRBD1 on 5 matching bases. The CDR3 covers 12 residues. Trimming removed 6 bases at V and 4 bases at J, with 9 bases between. Germline V gene lookup returns CDR1 SNHLY and CDR2 FYNNEI. In DNA, the CDR3 is TGTGCCAGCAGGGACGACAGCTATGGCTACACCTTC. Amino acids: CASRDDSYGYTF.